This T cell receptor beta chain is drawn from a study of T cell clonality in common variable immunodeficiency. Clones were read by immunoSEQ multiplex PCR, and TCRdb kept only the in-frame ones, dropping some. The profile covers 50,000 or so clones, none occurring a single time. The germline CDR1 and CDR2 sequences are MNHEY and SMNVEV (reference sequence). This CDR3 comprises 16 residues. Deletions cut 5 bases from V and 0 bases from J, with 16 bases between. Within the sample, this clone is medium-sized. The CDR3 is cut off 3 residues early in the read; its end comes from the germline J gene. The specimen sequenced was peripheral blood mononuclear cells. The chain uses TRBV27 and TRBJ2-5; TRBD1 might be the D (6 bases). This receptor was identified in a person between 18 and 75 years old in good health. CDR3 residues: CASSLPEGENQETQYF. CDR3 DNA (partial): TGTGCCAGCAGTCTCCCTGAGGGGGAGAACCAAGAGACC.